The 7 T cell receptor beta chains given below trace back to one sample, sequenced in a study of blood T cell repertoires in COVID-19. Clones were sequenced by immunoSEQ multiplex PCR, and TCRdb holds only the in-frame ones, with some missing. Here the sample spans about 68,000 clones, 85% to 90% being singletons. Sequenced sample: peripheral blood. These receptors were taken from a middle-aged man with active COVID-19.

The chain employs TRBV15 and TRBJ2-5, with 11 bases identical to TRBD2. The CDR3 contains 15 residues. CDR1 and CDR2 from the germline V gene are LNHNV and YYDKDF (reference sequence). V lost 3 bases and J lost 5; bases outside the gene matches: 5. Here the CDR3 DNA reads TGTGCCACCAGCAGCGCTAGCGGGGGGTGGGAGACCCAGTACTTC. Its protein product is CATSSASGGWETQYF.

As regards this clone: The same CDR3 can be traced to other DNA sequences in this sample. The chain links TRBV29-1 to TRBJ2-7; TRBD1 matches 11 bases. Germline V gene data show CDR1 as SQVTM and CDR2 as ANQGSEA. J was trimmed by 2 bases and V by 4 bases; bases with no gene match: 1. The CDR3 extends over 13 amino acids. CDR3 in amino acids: CSVVGQGAYEQYF. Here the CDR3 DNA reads TGCAGCGTTGTGGGACAGGGGGCCTACGAGCAGTACTTC.

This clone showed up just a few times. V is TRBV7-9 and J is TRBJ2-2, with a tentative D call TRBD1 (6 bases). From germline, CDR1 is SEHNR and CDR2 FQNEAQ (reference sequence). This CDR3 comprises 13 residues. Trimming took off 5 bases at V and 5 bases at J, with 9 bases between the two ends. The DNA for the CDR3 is TGTGCCAGCAGCCTGGGACAAACCGGGGAGCTGTTTTTT. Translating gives CASSLGQTGELFF.

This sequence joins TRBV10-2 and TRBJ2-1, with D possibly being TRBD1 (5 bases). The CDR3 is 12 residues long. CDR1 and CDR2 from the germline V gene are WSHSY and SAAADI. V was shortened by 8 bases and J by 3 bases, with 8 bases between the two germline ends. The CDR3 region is CASGAYYNEQFF. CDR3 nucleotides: TGCGCCAGCGGGGCCTACTACAATGAGCAGTTCTTC.

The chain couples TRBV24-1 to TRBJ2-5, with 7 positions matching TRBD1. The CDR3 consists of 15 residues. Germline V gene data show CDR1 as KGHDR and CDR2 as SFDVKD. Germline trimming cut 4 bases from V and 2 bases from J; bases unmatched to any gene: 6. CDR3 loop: CATSDARQGQETQYF. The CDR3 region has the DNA TGTGCCACCAGTGACGCCCGACAGGGACAAGAGACCCAGTACTTC.

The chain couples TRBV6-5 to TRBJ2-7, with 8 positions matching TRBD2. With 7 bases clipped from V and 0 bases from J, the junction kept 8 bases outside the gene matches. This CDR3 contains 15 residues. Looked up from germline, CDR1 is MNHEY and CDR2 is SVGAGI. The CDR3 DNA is TGTGCCAGCACCGACCCGGGGGGGTCCTCCTACGAGCAGTACTTC. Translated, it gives CASTDPGGSSYEQYF.

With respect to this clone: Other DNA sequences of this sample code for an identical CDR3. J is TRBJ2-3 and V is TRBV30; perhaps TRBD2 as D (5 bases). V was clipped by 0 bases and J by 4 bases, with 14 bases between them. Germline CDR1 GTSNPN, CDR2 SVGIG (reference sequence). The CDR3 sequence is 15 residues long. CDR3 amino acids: CAWSVGSGGPDTQYF. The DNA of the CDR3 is TGTGCCTGGAGTGTAGGGAGTGGCGGACCAGATACGCAGTATTTT.